Sequencing of this TCR beta chain was carried out in a study of Siglec-9 on CD8 T cells in melanoma. General study findings and limits: An effector memory CD8+ subset marked by Siglec-9 reportedly appeared to gather in melanoma.

TCRdb's copy holds only in-frame clones and misses some; the assay was immunoSEQ multiplex PCR. Of approximately 35,000 clones listed, approximately 84% are singletons. Germline assignment: CDR1 SEHNR and CDR2 FQNEAQ (reference sequence). The V end lost 6 bases, the J end lost 4 bases, and 11 bases lay between the germline ends. The CDR3 has 13 residues. Comments on this clone: As yet, its antigen is unknown.

The V gene is TRBV7-9, the J gene TRBJ2-3, with a weak D call TRBD2 (5 bases). The sequenced material came from Siglec-9- CD8+ T cells sorted from blood. The sequence was obtained from a human donor in good health. CDR3 amino acids: CASRSGSSDTQYF. The CDR3 bases are TGTGCCAGCAGATCTGGGAGTTCAGATACGCAGTATTTT. Based on the CDR3 plus reference TRBV7-9 and TRBJ2-3, the full variable domain is DTGVSQNPRHKITKRGQNVTFRCDPISEHNRLYWYRQTLGQGPEFLTYFQNEAQLEKSRLLSDRFSAERPKGSFSTLEIQRTEQGDSAMYLCASRSGSSDTQYFGPGTRLTVL.